The 9 T cell receptor beta chains given below trace back to one sample, sequenced in a study of CD8+CD57+ T cells in acquired aplastic anemia. Template material for TCR beta VDJ and CDR3 profiling consisted of genomic DNA. TCRdb used MiXCR to reprocess the reads, holding one entry per CDR3 protein. Of some 200,000 distinct CDR3 sequences in the sample, 48% are singletons; the top ten hold around 2%. Those patients picked for sequencing had displayed CD8+CD57+ cell expansion on flow cytometry. The sequenced sample was sorted CD4+, CD8+, or CD8+CD57+ T cells (not recorded which) from PBMCs. Source of these receptors: a human donor with aplastic anemia.

Turning to this clonotype: One junction end disagrees with the germline gene, perhaps due to a read error. V gene TRBV24-1 combines with J gene TRBJ2-3; 8 bases are a match to TRBD1. The CDR3 is 15 amino acids. Germline values: CDR1 KGHDR, CDR2 SFDVKD. CDR3 amino acids: CATSDLGTGTDAQYF. The CDR3, as DNA: TGTGCCACCAGTGATTTGGGGACAGGCACAGATGCGCAGTATTTT.

The table lists this clonotype with many counts. The chain links TRBV19 to TRBJ1-1, with 7 bases matching TRBD1. With 5 bases clipped from V and 0 bases from J, the junction kept 9 bases outside the gene matches. Germline CDR1 reads LNHDA; CDR2 reads SQIVND (reference sequence). CDR3 length: 16 amino acids. The DNA of the CDR3 is TGTGCCAGTAGTCCCCAGGGACAGCCGATGAACACTGAAGCTTTCTTT. Protein sequence: CASSPQGQPMNTEAFF. The full variable domain, rest sourced from reference TRBV19 and TRBJ1-1, is DGGITQSPKYLFRKEGQNVTLSCEQNLNHDAMYWYRQDPGQGLRLIYYSQIVNDFQKGDIAEGYSVSREKKESFPLTVTSAQKNPTAFYLCASSPQGQPMNTEAFFGQGTRLTVV.

The V and J genes are TRBV10-3 and TRBJ2-7, with TRBD1 matching over 8 bases. Germline CDR1 reads ENHRY; CDR2 reads SYGVKD. The CDR3 runs to 13 residues. The V gene end was trimmed by 8 bases and the J gene end by 9 bases; junction bases not matched to a gene: 12. The CDR3 coding sequence is TGTGCCATCGGGGGGACAGGAGGCACAGTGCAGTACTTC. Residues: CAIGGTGGTVQYF.

This clonotype turned up a few times. The V and J genes are TRBV15 and TRBJ1-1; the D gene is possibly TRBD1 (5 bases). V lost 1 base, J lost 7 bases, and 19 bases lay in between. The CDR3 consists of 16 residues. CDR1 and CDR2 from the germline V gene are LNHNV and YYDKDF (reference sequence). The CDR3 nucleotides are TGTGCCACCAGCAGAGGATACGGCAGGGAAGAGGGTGAAGCTTTCTTT. This sequence encodes CATSRGYGREEGEAFF.

The chain is built from TRBV9 and TRBJ2-7; 7 bases agree with TRBD1. Germline V lookup: CDR1 SGDLS, CDR2 YYNGEE. This CDR3 is built from 13 residues. Losses at the gene ends were 1 base for V and 7 bases for J; bases not matched to a gene: 5. This CDR3 is CASSVLSGGEQYF. CDR3 DNA sequence: TGTGCCAGCAGCGTATTGTCAGGGGGTGAGCAGTACTTC. Variable domain in full (rest from reference TRBV9 and TRBJ2-7): DSGVTQTPKHLITATGQRVTLRCSPRSGDLSVYWYQQSLDQGLQFLIQYYNGEERAKGNILERFSAQQFPDLHSELNLSSLELGDSALYFCASSVLSGGEQYFGPGTRLTVT.

The rearrangement links TRBV9 to TRBJ2-1, with 8 bases lining up with TRBD2. The CDR3 is 15 amino acids. Germline-derived CDR1 and CDR2 are SGDLS and YYNGEE. The ends lost 0 bases at V and 7 bases at J; junction bases unmatched: 6. In DNA form, the CDR3 reads TGTGCCAGCAGCGTAGAGGGACTAGGGGTGAATGAGCAGTTCTTC. It yields the protein CASSVEGLGVNEQFF.

The chain is built from TRBV5-1 and TRBJ2-7, with TRBD2 identical over 7 bases. This CDR3 is 18 amino acids long. V dropped 0 bases and J dropped 0; count of bases not matched to a gene: 12. Germline loops: CDR1 SGHRS, CDR2 YFSETQ. The DNA for the CDR3 is TGCGCCAGCAGCTTGGGGAGGGCGGGGGTCTACAGCTCCTACGAGCAGTACTTC. Translation gives CASSLGRAGVYSSYEQYF. The variable domain in full, completed from reference TRBV5-1 and TRBJ2-7, reads KAGVTQTPRYLIKTRGQQVTLSCSPISGHRSVSWYQQTPGQGLQFLFEYFSETQRNKGNFPGRFSGRQFSNSRSEMNVSTLELGDSALYLCASSLGRAGVYSSYEQYFGPGTRLTVT.

The chain links TRBV7-2 to TRBJ1-1; tentative D call: TRBD1 (5 bases). Trimming pared 3 bases from V and 6 bases from J, leaving 14 bases between. Germline lookup yields CDR1 SGHTA and CDR2 FQGNSA. The CDR3 has 14 residues. CDR3 amino acids: CASSLGPPLAEAFF. The CDR3 bases are TGTGCCAGCAGCTTGGGACCGCCCTTGGCTGAAGCTTTCTTT.

The J gene is TRBJ2-1, the V gene TRBV20-1, with a tentative D call TRBD2 (6 bases). Germline lookup yields CDR1 DFQATT and CDR2 SNEGSKA (reference sequence). This CDR3 has 15 amino acids. V lost 0 bases and J 9 bases, leaving 18 bases between the germline ends. The CDR3 reads CSARDGTRGRGEQFF. The CDR3 region has the DNA TGCAGTGCTAGAGACGGGACGCGGGGTCGTGGTGAGCAGTTCTTC.